This T cell receptor (beta chain) emerged from a study of vaccination and CD4 T cells after COVID-19. Specified treatment: roughly 11-day PBMC culture with coronavirus spike peptide pools or control peptides (ViraFEST assay). Culture conditions combined some 1.9 million PBMCs per well with roughly 10 IU/ml IL-2 and about 10 ug/ml peptide pools. V was pared by 1 base and J by 5 bases, with 1 base of the junction left unmatched. Per the germline V gene, CDR1 is GTSNPN and CDR2 is SVGIG (reference sequence). The CDR3 is 12 amino acids. Remarks on this clonotype: The antigen is undetermined.

Oncomine TCR Beta short-read sequencing was applied to DNA from cultured CD4+ T cells. TCRdb redid the calling of the PCR reads with MiXCR, one entry per CDR3 protein. Of about 4,000 distinct CDR3 sequences listed, 20% to 25% are singletons. The origin of this receptor is a human donor who had recovered from COVID-19. V is TRBV30 and J is TRBJ2-5; 7 positions match TRBD2. Sample: CD4+ T cells from blood, cultured in vitro. CDR3: CAWSGGGETQYF. The DNA of the CDR3 is TGTGCCTGGAGTGGGGGAGGGGAGACCCAGTACTTC.